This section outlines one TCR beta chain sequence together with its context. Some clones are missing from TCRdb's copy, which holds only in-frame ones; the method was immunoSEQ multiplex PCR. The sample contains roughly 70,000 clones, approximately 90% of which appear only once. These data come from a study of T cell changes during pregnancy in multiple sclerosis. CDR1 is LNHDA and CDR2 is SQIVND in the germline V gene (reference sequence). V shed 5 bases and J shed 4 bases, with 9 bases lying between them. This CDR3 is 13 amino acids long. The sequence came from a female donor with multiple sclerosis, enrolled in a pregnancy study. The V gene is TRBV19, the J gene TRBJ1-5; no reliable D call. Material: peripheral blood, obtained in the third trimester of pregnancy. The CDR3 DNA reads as TGTGCCAGTAGTGGAGGTACTAATCAGCCCCAGCATTTT. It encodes CASSGGTNQPQHF.